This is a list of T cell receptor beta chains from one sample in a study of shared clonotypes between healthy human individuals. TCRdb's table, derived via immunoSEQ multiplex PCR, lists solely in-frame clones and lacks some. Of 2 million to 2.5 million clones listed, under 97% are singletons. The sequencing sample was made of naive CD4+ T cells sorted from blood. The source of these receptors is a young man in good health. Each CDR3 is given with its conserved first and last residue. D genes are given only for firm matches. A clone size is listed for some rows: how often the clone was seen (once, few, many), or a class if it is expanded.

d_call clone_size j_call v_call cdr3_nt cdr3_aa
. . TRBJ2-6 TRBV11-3 TGTGCCAGCAGCCCCGGGTCCTCTGGGGCCAACGTCCTGACTTTC CASSPGSSGANVLTF
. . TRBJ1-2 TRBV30 TGTGCCTGGAGTGTACTGGGTTATTATGGCTACACCTTC CAWSVLGYYGYTF
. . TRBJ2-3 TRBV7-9 TGTGCCAGCAGCTTAGAGCCAGATACGCAGTATTTT CASSLEPDTQYF
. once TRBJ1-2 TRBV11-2 TGTGCCAGCAGCACTTACAGTAACCAGTCGCCCTATGGCTACACCTTC CASSTYSNQSPYGYTF
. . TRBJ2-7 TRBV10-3 TGTGCCATCAGTGTCAGGGACGAGCAGTACTTC CAISVRDEQYF
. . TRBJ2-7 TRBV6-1 TGTGCCAGCAGTGATCGGGGCCTGGCCTACGAGCAGTACTTC CASSDRGLAYEQYF
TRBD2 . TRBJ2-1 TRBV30 TGTGCCTGGAGTGTCCTAGCGGGGGAGCAGTTCTTC CAWSVLAGEQFF
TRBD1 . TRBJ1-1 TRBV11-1 TGTGCCAGCAGCTCGGACAGGGGATTGCGAGCTTTCTTT CASSSDRGLRAFF
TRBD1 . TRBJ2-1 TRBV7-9 TGTGCCAGCAGCTCCCAGGGGGTAAAGTCCTACAATGAGCAGTTCTTC CASSSQGVKSYNEQFF
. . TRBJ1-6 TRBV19 TGTGCCAGTAGATTAGGGGTGAGTGTGAATTCACCCCTCCACTTT CASRLGVSVNSPLHF
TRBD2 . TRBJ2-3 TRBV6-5 TGTGCCAGCAGGACTAGCGGGGGCACAGATACGCAGTATTTT CASRTSGGTDTQYF
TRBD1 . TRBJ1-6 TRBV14 TGTGCCAGAAAGGGGGCGGAAAATTCACCCCTCCACTTT CARKGAENSPLHF
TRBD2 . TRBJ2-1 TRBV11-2 TGTGCCAGCAGCTTAGGGACTAGCGGGAGGGCAGATGAGCAGTTCTTC CASSLGTSGRADEQFF
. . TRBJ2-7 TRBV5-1 TGCGCCAGCAGGCTGGAGGGCCTCTCCGAGCAGTACTTC CASRLEGLSEQYF
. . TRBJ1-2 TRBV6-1 TGTGCCAGCAGTGAACTGTCCGCGGGGAACTATGGCTACACCTTC CASSELSAGNYGYTF
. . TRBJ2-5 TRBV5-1 TGCGCCAGCAGCCCGACAGGGAGGGAGACCCAGTACTTC CASSPTGRETQYF
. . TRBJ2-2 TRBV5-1 TGCGCCAGCAGCTTTGGGTACACTCTTTCCCCCGGGGAGCTGTTTTTT CASSFGYTLSPGELFF
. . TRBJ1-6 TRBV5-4 TGTGCCAGCAGCTCAGGGGTTTCGGGTAATTCACCCCTCCACTTT CASSSGVSGNSPLHF